This TCR beta chain originates from a study of T-cell memory formation after mild COVID-19. TCR alpha and TCR beta cDNA libraries carrying sample barcodes and UMIs were produced by 5'RACE using constant-segment primers. TCRdb independently ran MiXCR on the 5' RACE reads; one entry per CDR3 protein. The sample holds hundreds of thousands of distinct CDR3 sequences; about 20% are singletons and the top ten take 21%. This clonotype was counted between two and nine times. The trim removed 5 bases at V and 3 bases at J, leaving 9 bases unmatched. Germline values: CDR1 SGHTA, CDR2 FQGNSA. CDR3 length: 15 amino acids.

The sequence was obtained from a man aged 18 to 30 who had mild COVID-19 (a few samples of this study predate the infection). Cell type and time point are not known. V and J are TRBV7-2 and TRBJ2-7; 8 bases are shared with TRBD1. The sample was PBMCs or a T cell subset sorted from them (not recorded which). CDR3 sequence: CASSNSGTGNYEQYF. The CDR3 coding sequence is TGTGCCAGCAGCAATTCCGGGACAGGTAACTACGAGCAGTACTTC.